Described below is a single TCR beta chain sequence and its context. This record comes from a study of blood T cell repertoires in COVID-19. Libraries were prepared by immunoSEQ multiplex PCR; TCRdb keeps only in-frame clonotypes and omits some of them. The sample contains more than 200,000 clones, 88% of which appear only once. Sequencing was carried out using peripheral blood. The TCR comes from a man between 65 and 85 years old with acute or convalescent COVID-19.

For the CDR3, the DNA is TGTGCCAGCAGCCGGAGGGGTTTAGACACTGAAGCTTTCTTT. It encodes CASSRRGLDTEAFF. The chain recombines TRBV3-1 (or the pseudogene TRBV3-2) with TRBJ1-1; weak D call: TRBD1 (5 bases). CDR1 is LGHDT and CDR2 is YNNKEL in the germline V gene (reference sequence). This CDR3 contains 14 residues. V lost 4 bases and J 3 bases, leaving 12 bases between the germline ends.